This is a list of T cell receptor beta chains from one sample in a study of cytomegalovirus exposure and HLA in healthy donors. Clones were sequenced by immunoSEQ multiplex PCR, and TCRdb holds only the in-frame ones, with some missing. This table has around 150,000 clones, roughly 80% appearing once. The source material was PBMCs. These receptors all stem from a human donor in good health. Each CDR3 is given with its conserved first and last residue. Fields, in order: J gene, V gene, D gene, clone size, CDR3 DNA, CDR3 protein. A D gene is named only where the DNA matches it firmly. Clone size is stated in some rows and not others, as once, few, many or a class when expanded.

TRBJ1-5 | TRBV7-9 | NA | NA | TGTGCCAGCAGCTTAGCGCTAGGGGGCAATCAGCCCCAGCATTTT | CASSLALGGNQPQHF
TRBJ2-5 | TRBV2 | TRBD2 | NA | TGTGCCAGAGGGACTAGCGGCCAAGAGACCCAGTACTTC | CARGTSGQETQYF
TRBJ2-2 | TRBV11-3 | TRBD2 | NA | TGTGCCAGCAGCGTCCTAGCGGGAGCGGTCGGGGAGCTGTTTTTT | CASSVLAGAVGELFF
TRBJ2-5 | TRBV7-9 | NA | NA | TGTTCCAGCAGCTTCCTGGAGGCGGGAAGACAAGAGACCCAGTACTTC | CSSSFLEAGRQETQYF
TRBJ2-3 | TRBV13 | TRBD1 | NA | TGTGCCAGCAGCCGGGACAGGGGATCCCCTAGCACAGATACGCAGTATTTT | CASSRDRGSPSTDTQYF
TRBJ2-1 | TRBV7-2 | NA | NA | TGTGCCAGCAGCTTACCACTAGACTCTGAGCAGTTCTTC | CASSLPLDSEQFF
TRBJ1-1 | TRBV27 | NA | NA | TGTGCCAGCAGTTTAGCCCTCAGGGAGAACACTGAAGCTTTCTTT | CASSLALRENTEAFF
TRBJ2-3 | TRBV6-5 | TRBD2 | NA | TGTGCCAGCAGTTACTCTGGCGGGGGGGCAAGGGATACGCAGTATTTT | CASSYSGGGARDTQYF
TRBJ1-1 | TRBV30 | NA | few | TGTGCCTGGAGACAGCTGGGGCCCTCGAACACTGAAGCTTTCTTT | CAWRQLGPSNTEAFF
TRBJ2-7 | TRBV27 | NA | NA | TGTGCCAGCAGTTTTTCTGGGGGCGCCTCCTACGAGCAGTACTTC | CASSFSGGASYEQYF
TRBJ1-1 | TRBV6-5 | TRBD1 | NA | TGTGCCAGCATCGAACAGGGGGAGAACCCTGAAGCTTTCTTT | CASIEQGENPEAFF
TRBJ1-2 | TRBV6-5 | NA | NA | TGTGCCAGCAGAGCAGGACAGTTCTATGGCTACACCTTC | CASRAGQFYGYTF
TRBJ2-1 | TRBV28 | NA | NA | TGTGCCAGCAGCCCCCAAGGAGGATATGAGCAGTTCTTC | CASSPQGGYEQFF
TRBJ2-2 | TRBV13 | NA | NA | TGTGCCAGCAGCCTAACAGGAAGTCTCACCGGGGAGCTGTTTTTT | CASSLTGSLTGELFF
TRBJ2-3 | TRBV30 | TRBD1 | NA | TGTGCCTGGAGTTCCGGGACAGGCCGAGCGCAGTATTTT | CAWSSGTGRAQYF
TRBJ2-4 | TRBV5-6 | NA | NA | TGTGCCAGCAGCTTGGGGGGGCGGTCAAACATTCAGTACTTC | CASSLGGRSNIQYF
TRBJ1-3 | TRBV7-9 | TRBD1 | NA | TGTGCCAGCAGCTCGGGCCAGGGGGCCTTTGGAAACACCATATATTTT | CASSSGQGAFGNTIYF
TRBJ2-5 | TRBV5-4 | NA | NA | TGTGCCAGCAGCTTAGGGCCCGGGGAAGAGACCCAGTACTTC | CASSLGPGEETQYF
TRBJ2-5 | TRBV7-9 | TRBD2 | few | TGTGCCAGCAGCTTGGCTAGCGGGGGCGGAAGAGAGACCCAGTACTTC | CASSLASGGGRETQYF
TRBJ2-1 | TRBV6-1 | NA | NA | TGTGCCAGCAGTGAAGCAGTAGGGACGCGGGGTCGAGAGTTCTTC | CASSEAVGTRGREFF
TRBJ2-7 | TRBV6-1 | TRBD2 | NA | TGTGCCAGCAACTTCGGGACTAGCCTCTACGAGCAGTACTTC | CASNFGTSLYEQYF
TRBJ1-5 | TRBV9 | NA | once | TGTGCCAGCAGCGCCGGAGCAGTTAATAGCAATCAGCCCCAGCATTTT | CASSAGAVNSNQPQHF
TRBJ2-7 | TRBV18 | NA | NA | TGTGCCAGCTCACCGTCCGCGGGGTACGAGCAGTACTTC | CASSPSAGYEQYF
TRBJ2-7 | TRBV10-1 | TRBD1 | NA | TGCGCCAGCAGCGACAGGGCCGGCGAGCAGTACTTC | CASSDRAGEQYF
TRBJ2-7 | TRBV4-1 | NA | NA | TGCGCCAGCAGCCAAGATGCAGTCGAGCAGTACTTC | CASSQDAVEQYF
TRBJ2-7 | TRBV4-2 | TRBD2 | NA | TGTGCCAGCAGCCAGGGACTAGCGGGAGTTGGCGAGCAGTACTTC | CASSQGLAGVGEQYF
TRBJ2-7 | TRBV6-1 | NA | NA | TGTGCCAGCTTACCTACAGGGCGTGAGCAGTACTTC | CASLPTGREQYF
TRBJ2-1 | TRBV30 | TRBD1 | NA | TGTGCCTGGAGACAGGGGTCGCATGAGCAGTTCTTC | CAWRQGSHEQFF
TRBJ1-2 | TRBV10-2 | NA | few | TGCGCCAGCAGGAAGCACGATGGCTACACCTTC | CASRKHDGYTF
TRBJ2-7 | TRBV7-9 | NA | NA | TGTGCCAGCAGCTTGGACAGAACATCCTCCTACGAGCAGTACTTC | CASSLDRTSSYEQYF
TRBJ2-7 | TRBV9 | NA | NA | TGTGCCAGCAGCGCCACGTCGGGGGTCTACGAGCAGTACTTC | CASSATSGVYEQYF
TRBJ2-7 | TRBV7-2 | NA | NA | TGTGCCAGCAGTCCCGCTACCCCCCCTTCGCGCGAGCAGTACTTC | CASSPATPPSREQYF
TRBJ2-7 | TRBV6-5 | TRBD1 | NA | TGTGCCAGCAGTAGGGACAGGGGTTACGAGCAGTACTTC | CASSRDRGYEQYF
TRBJ1-2 | TRBV6-5 | TRBD1 | NA | TGTGCCAGCAGTTACGGGGACAGGGGGTTAACAGGCTACACCTTC | CASSYGDRGLTGYTF
TRBJ1-6 | TRBV7-2 | NA | NA | TGTGCCAGCAGTCCCCAGGGAGGGGTCGATTCACCCCTCCACTTT | CASSPQGGVDSPLHF
TRBJ2-1 | TRBV9 | TRBD2 | NA | TGTGCCAGCAGCGTAGCGAGGGCGGGACTAGCGGAACTCTCCTACAATGAGCAGTTCTTC | CASSVARAGLAELSYNEQFF
TRBJ2-3 | TRBV5-5 | TRBD2 | NA | TGTGCCAGCAGCTTACGGGAGGGCCGCACAGATACGCAGTATTTT | CASSLREGRTDTQYF
TRBJ1-2 | TRBV6-6 | NA | few | TGTGCCACCAATTTCGGGGGGCCGGACTATGGCTACACCTTC | CATNFGGPDYGYTF
TRBJ1-5 | TRBV27 | NA | NA | TGTGCCAGCAGTTTAGGGCAGGCTATTAATCAGCCCCAGCATTTT | CASSLGQAINQPQHF
TRBJ1-1 | TRBV5-8 | TRBD1 | NA | TGTGCCAGCAGCGTACGGACAGGGGGTTGGTCTGAAGCTTTCTTT | CASSVRTGGWSEAFF
TRBJ2-1 | TRBV4-3 | TRBD2 | NA | TGCGCCAGCAGCCAAGAGACTAGCGGGAGGGGTTCCTCCTACAATGAGCAGTTCTTC | CASSQETSGRGSSYNEQFF
TRBJ2-5 | TRBV7-9 | TRBD2 | NA | TGTGCCAGCAGCGAACCGGGACTAGCGGTCCAAGAGACCCAGTACTTC | CASSEPGLAVQETQYF
TRBJ1-5 | TRBV15 | NA | NA | TGTGCCACCAGCAGAGATTGGCAGGTCAATCAGCCCCAGCATTTT | CATSRDWQVNQPQHF
TRBJ1-4 | TRBV9 | TRBD1 | NA | TGTGCCAGCAGAGAAATCAGGGGGCCTAATGAAAAACTGTTTTTT | CASREIRGPNEKLFF
TRBJ2-3 | TRBV6-1 | NA | NA | TGTGCCAGCAGCGCCAAGGGAGGCCCGGTTGGTACGCAGTATTTT | CASSAKGGPVGTQYF
TRBJ2-7 | TRBV6-5 | NA | NA | TGTGCCAGCAGTAGCCGGGACATGTCCCTCGAGCAGTACTTC | CASSSRDMSLEQYF
TRBJ1-3 | TRBV28 | NA | NA | TGTGCCACGGACACAAGGGGAAACACCATATATTTT | CATDTRGNTIYF
TRBJ2-7 | TRBV7-9 | NA | NA | TGTGCCAGCAGCCCCGCGGCGTCCTACGAGCAGTACTTC | CASSPAASYEQYF